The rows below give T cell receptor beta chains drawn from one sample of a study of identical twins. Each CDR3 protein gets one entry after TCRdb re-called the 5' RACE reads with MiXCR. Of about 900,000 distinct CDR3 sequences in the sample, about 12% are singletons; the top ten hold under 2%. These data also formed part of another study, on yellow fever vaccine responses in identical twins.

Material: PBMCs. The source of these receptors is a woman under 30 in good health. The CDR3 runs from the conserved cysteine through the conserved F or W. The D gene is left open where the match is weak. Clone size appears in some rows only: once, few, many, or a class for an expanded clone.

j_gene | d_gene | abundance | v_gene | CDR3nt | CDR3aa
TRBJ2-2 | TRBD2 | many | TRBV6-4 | TGTGCCAGCAGTGACTCGGTGGCTAGCGGGAACACCGGGGAGCTGTTTTTT | CASSDSVASGNTGELFF
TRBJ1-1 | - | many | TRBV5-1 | TGCGCCAGCAGCTCACAACCCGGAGGAGGCGCTGAAGCTTTCTTT | CASSSQPGGGAEAFF
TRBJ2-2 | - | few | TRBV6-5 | TGTGCCAGCAGTTCCCGGGGCTACTACACCGGGGAGCTGTTTTTT | CASSSRGYYTGELFF
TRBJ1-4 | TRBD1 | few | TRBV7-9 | TGTGCCAGCAGCTCAGGGACAGTTACAACTAATGAAAAACTGTTTTTT | CASSSGTVTTNEKLFF
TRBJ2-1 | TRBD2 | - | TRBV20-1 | TGCAGTGCTCCGGGACTAGTCCACAATGAGCAGTTCTTC | CSAPGLVHNEQFF
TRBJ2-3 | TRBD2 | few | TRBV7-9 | TGTGCCAGCAGCCAAACAGCGGGGAGGAGCACAGATACGCAGTATTTT | CASSQTAGRSTDTQYF
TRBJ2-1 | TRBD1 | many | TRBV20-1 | TGCAGTGCTCCCGGGACAGGGGACTACAATGAGCAGTTCTTC | CSAPGTGDYNEQFF
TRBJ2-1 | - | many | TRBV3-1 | TGTGCCAGCAGCCCCCAGACGGCTGAGCAGTTCTTC | CASSPQTAEQFF
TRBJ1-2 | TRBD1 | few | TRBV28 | TGTGCCAGCAGTCCGAGCCAGGGGGGCCGTGGCTGCACCTTC | CASSPSQGGRGCTF
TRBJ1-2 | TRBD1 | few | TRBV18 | TGTGCCAGCTCCCCCCTACCGCGCAGGGGGTTCATCAGCGACTATGGCTACACCTTC | CASSPLPRRGFISDYGYTF
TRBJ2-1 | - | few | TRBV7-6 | TGTGCCAGCAGTGCCTCCCGGGAGCAGTTCTTC | CASSASREQFF
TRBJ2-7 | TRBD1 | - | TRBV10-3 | TGTGCCATCAGTGCCCCCGGGACAGGGGGCGTCTACGAGCAGTACTTC | CAISAPGTGGVYEQYF
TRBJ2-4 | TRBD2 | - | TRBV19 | TGTGCCAGTAGTATAGACGCTAGCGGGAGTTACATTCAGTACTTC | CASSIDASGSYIQYF
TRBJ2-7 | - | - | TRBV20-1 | TGCAGTGCAAGATGGGCAGCTAGCTCCTACGAGCAGTACTTC | CSARWAASSYEQYF
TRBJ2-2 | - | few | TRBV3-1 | TGTGCCAGCAGCCAGATACCTACCACAACAAGGGCCGGGGAGCTGTTTTTT | CASSQIPTTTRAGELFF
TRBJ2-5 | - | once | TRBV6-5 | TGTGCCAGCAGTTACTCGACCAGCGCCATACCTTACCAAGAGACCCAGTACTTC | CASSYSTSAIPYQETQYF
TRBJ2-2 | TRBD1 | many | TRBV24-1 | TGTGCCACGAGACAGGGGAGCACCGGGGAGCTGTTTTTT | CATRQGSTGELFF
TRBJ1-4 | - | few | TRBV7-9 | TGTGCCAGCAGCTTATCGGCGGAAAAACTGTTTTTT | CASSLSAEKLFF
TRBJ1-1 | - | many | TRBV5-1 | TGCGCCAGCAGCTTGGTCAGCAGGGTAGGTGAAGCTTTCTTT | CASSLVSRVGEAFF
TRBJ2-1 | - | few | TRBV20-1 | TGCAGTGCTGGAGAGGGGGGGAATGAGCAGTTCTTC | CSAGEGGNEQFF
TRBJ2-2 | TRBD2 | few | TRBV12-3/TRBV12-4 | TGTGCCAGCAGTACTCGGACTAGCGGGAGAATGGACACCGGGGAGCTGTTTTTT | CASSTRTSGRMDTGELFF
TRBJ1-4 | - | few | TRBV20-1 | TGCAGTGGAACCGGGGGGGGTGAAAAACTGTTTTTT | CSGTGGGEKLFF
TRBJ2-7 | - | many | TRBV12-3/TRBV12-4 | TGTGCCAGCAGTTACGGAACCTACGAGCAGTACTTC | CASSYGTYEQYF
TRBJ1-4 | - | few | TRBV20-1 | TGCAGTGCTAGAGATCGCCAGGCTTGGGAAAAACTGTTTTTT | CSARDRQAWEKLFF
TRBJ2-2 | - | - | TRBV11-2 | TGTGCCAGCAGCATAATGGGACCCGAGATCACCGGGGAGCTGTTTTTT | CASSIMGPEITGELFF
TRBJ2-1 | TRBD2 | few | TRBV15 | TGTGCCACCATCGAGGAACCGGGACTAGCGGGAGGGCCATCCAATGAGCAGTTCTTC | CATIEEPGLAGGPSNEQFF
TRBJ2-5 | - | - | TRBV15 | TGTGCCACCAGCAGCCAGGGGATACAAGAGACCCAGTACTTC | CATSSQGIQETQYF
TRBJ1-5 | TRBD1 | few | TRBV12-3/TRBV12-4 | TGTGCCAGCAGTTTAGCGGGACAGGTGGGCAATCAGCCCCAGCATTTT | CASSLAGQVGNQPQHF
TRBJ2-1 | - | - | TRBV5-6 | TGTGCCAGCAGCTTGTGGGGGACTTCGCTCTTTTACAATGAGCAGTTCTTC | CASSLWGTSLFYNEQFF
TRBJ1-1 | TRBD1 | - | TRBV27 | TGTGCCAGCAGCCGACAGACAGGGTTTGGTGAAGCTTTCTTT | CASSRQTGFGEAFF
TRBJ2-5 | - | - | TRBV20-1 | TGCAGTGCAGGGCGTGGCCGGGGGATCGAGACCCAGTACTTC | CSAGRGRGIETQYF
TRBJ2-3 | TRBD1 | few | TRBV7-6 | TGTGCCAGCGCGGACAGGGGAATTGCAGATACGCAGTATTTT | CASADRGIADTQYF
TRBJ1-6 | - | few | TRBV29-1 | TGCAGCGTTGGTTTGTGTCCAGAATTGGTCAGGGGCTATAATTCACCCCTCCACTTT | CSVGLCPELVRGYNSPLHF
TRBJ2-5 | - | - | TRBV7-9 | TGTGCCAGCAGTTCTCGGGTAGGGAGGAGGCAAGAGACCCAGTACTTC | CASSSRVGRRQETQYF
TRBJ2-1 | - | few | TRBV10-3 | TGTGCCATCAGTGTGACCCAGTCCGTGGGGAATGAGCAGTTCTTC | CAISVTQSVGNEQFF
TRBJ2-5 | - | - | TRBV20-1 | TGCAGTGCTAGAGATTCCCTTGCCCAGTGGACCCAGTACTTC | CSARDSLAQWTQYF
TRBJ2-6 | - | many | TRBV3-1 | TGTGCCAGCAGCCAACTCTCTGGGGCCAACGTCCTGACTTTC | CASSQLSGANVLTF
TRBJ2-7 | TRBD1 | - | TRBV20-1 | TGCAGTGCCCCGGGACAGGGGTTCAACGAGCAGTACTTC | CSAPGQGFNEQYF